The sequence of this T cell receptor (beta chain) was determined in a study of blood T cell repertoires in COVID-19. About the study: Acute and convalescent COVID-19 samples came from the United States, Italy and Spain. PBMCs, B-cell-depleted T cells, or T cells provided the cDNA or gDNA that made up the material.

In the original analysis: Researchers report that nucleated cell counts were estimated from reference gene primer amplification. Sequencing used immunoSEQ multiplex PCR; TCRdb keeps in-frame clones, though not all of them. The DNA gave D and trimming, while V, J and clone size come from that table. Of about 120,000 clones in the sample, 70% to 85% are singletons; the top ten hold 4% to 5%. The V segment lost 3 bases and the J segment 4 bases; nucleotides outside the gene matches: 5. The CDR3 covers 15 residues. CDR1 SGHVS and CDR2 FQNEAQ come from the germline V gene. Material: peripheral blood. The rearrangement links TRBV7-8 to TRBJ2-1; 8 positions match TRBD2. The receptor was derived from a woman between 65 and 79 years old with acute or convalescent COVID-19. CDR3 protein: CASSFGGALYNEQFF. DNA for the CDR3: TGTGCCAGCAGCTTCGGGGGGGCCCTTTACAATGAGCAGTTCTTC.